This passage covers 16 T cell receptor beta chains from one sample sequenced in a study of cytomegalovirus exposure and HLA in healthy donors. The PCR contained 60 Vbeta and 13 Jbeta primers. Clones were read by immunoSEQ multiplex PCR, and TCRdb kept only the in-frame ones, dropping some. The data contain about 190,000 clones, under 85% of them singletons. The material sequenced was PBMCs. The receptors stem from a woman younger than 30 in good health and CMV-seronegative.

The chain combines TRBV7-9 with TRBJ2-5; 7 positions agree with TRBD1. This CDR3 is 16 amino acids long. With 6 bases clipped from V and 0 bases from J, the junction kept 10 bases outside the gene matches. Germline-derived CDR1 and CDR2 are SEHNR and FQNEAQ (reference sequence). The CDR3 loop is CASSWTGGTHQETQYF. DNA of the CDR3: TGTGCCAGCAGTTGGACAGGTGGGACACACCAAGAGACCCAGTACTTC.

This clone was counted between two and nine times. The chain has TRBV6-1 and TRBJ2-7; 10 nucleotides line up with TRBD1. Trimming cost V 6 bases and J 6 bases; bases outside gene matches: 11. This CDR3 comprises 15 residues. The germline V gene has CDR1 MNHNS and CDR2 SASEGT. The DNA of the CDR3 is TGTGCCAGCAGCCCCTCCGGGACAGGGGTAGTCGAGCAGTACTTC. This sequence encodes CASSPSGTGVVEQYF.

V and J are TRBV6-6 and TRBJ1-3; tentative D call: TRBD1 (6 bases). The CDR3 has 16 residues. The germline V and J ends were trimmed by 3 bases and 0 bases, with 12 bases remaining between them. The germline CDR1 and CDR2 sequences are MNHNY and SVGAGI (reference sequence). CDR3 sequence reads: CASSYYGQSSGNTIYF. As DNA, the CDR3 is TGTGCCAGCAGTTATTACGGACAGTCCTCTGGAAACACCATATATTTT.

J is TRBJ1-6 and V is TRBV19; D gene uncertain. The CDR3 loop spans 15 amino acids. Trimming left V 2 bases short and J 8 bases short, with 13 bases between. CDR1 LNHDA and CDR2 SQIVND come from the germline V gene (reference sequence). In DNA, the CDR3 is TGTGCCAGTAGTATATTAACCCCGGGTGATTCACCCCTCCACTTT. It is translated as CASSILTPGDSPLHF.

V is TRBV18 and J is TRBJ2-6; TRBD2 agrees at 10 bases. The CDR3 runs 18 residues. From germline, CDR1 is KGHSH and CDR2 LQKENI. J lost 0 bases, V lost 8 bases, and 10 bases had no gene match. DNA of the CDR3: TGTGCCAGCGCCCCACTAGCGGGGCACCTCTCTGGGGCCAACGTCCTGACTTTC. As protein: CASAPLAGHLSGANVLTF.

This clone has just a few counts. The J gene is TRBJ1-5, the V gene TRBV21-1. TRBV21-1 is designated a pseudogene. This CDR3 comprises 18 residues. CDR3 nucleotides: TGTGCCAGCAGCAATGTAAATTGGGGGGAAGTTAGCAATCAGCCCCAGCATTTT. Translated: CASSNVNWGEVSNQPQHF.

This rearrangement joins TRBV9 to TRBJ1-2, with D hard to call. CDR3 length equals 15 residues. The germline V gene encodes CDR1 SGDLS and CDR2 YYNGEE. The V gene lost 0 bases and the J gene lost 4 bases, with 13 bases spanning the gap. CDR3 sequence (DNA): TGTGCCAGCAGCGTAGAGGAGGGTGCACTCTATGGCTACACCTTC. Residues: CASSVEEGALYGYTF.

This chain links TRBV19 with TRBJ1-3; D not certain. This CDR3 is built from 15 residues. Trimming pared 5 bases from V and 0 bases from J, leaving 11 bases between. In germline, CDR1 is LNHDA, CDR2 SQIVND (reference sequence). The DNA for the CDR3 is TGTGCCAGTAGTCTGATACGGGACTCTGGAAACACCATATATTTT. This encodes CASSLIRDSGNTIYF. Full variable domain (rest looked up from reference TRBV19 and TRBJ1-3): DGGITQSPKYLFRKEGQNVTLSCEQNLNHDAMYWYRQDPGQGLRLIYYSQIVNDFQKGDIAEGYSVSREKKESFPLTVTSAQKNPTAFYLCASSLIRDSGNTIYFGEGSWLTVV.

The J gene is TRBJ2-7, the V gene TRBV11-2; 8 bases match TRBD2. The CDR3 contains 15 residues. V shed 7 bases, J shed 6 bases, and the junction held 14 bases outside the gene matches. Per the germline V gene, CDR1 is SGHAT and CDR2 is FQNNGV. CDR3 region: CASKLGAGRASEQYF. CDR3 nucleotide sequence: TGTGCCAGCAAATTAGGGGCCGGGAGGGCCTCCGAGCAGTACTTC.

This chain links TRBV10-3 with TRBJ1-2; D may be TRBD1 (6 bases). CDR3 length: 16 residues. Trimming pared 2 bases from V and 3 bases from J, leaving 16 bases between. The germline gives CDR1 ENHRY, CDR2 SYGVKD. CDR3 in amino acids: CAISEPQEGVDYGYTF. In DNA form, the CDR3 reads TGTGCCATCAGTGAGCCCCAAGAGGGGGTTGACTATGGCTACACCTTC.

CDR3 region: CASGTGLYNSPLHF. CDR3 in DNA: TGTGCCAGCGGGACAGGGCTCTATAATTCACCCCTCCACTTT. This chain links TRBV19 with TRBJ1-6, with TRBD1 identical over 9 bases. V shed 9 bases, J shed 3 bases, and the junction held 3 bases outside the gene matches. This CDR3 is built from 14 residues. Germline assignment: CDR1 LNHDA and CDR2 SQIVND (reference sequence).

This clone has just a few counts. This chain links TRBV29-1 with TRBJ2-5, with TRBD2 identical over 9 bases. After removal of 4 bases from V and 4 bases from J, the junction contained 7 bases not matched to a gene. Germline V gene sequence: CDR1 SQVTM, CDR2 ANQGSEA. The CDR3 length is 14 residues. The CDR3 DNA is TGCAGCGTTGTATTAGCGGGAGCTTTAGAGACCCAGTACTTC. Its translation is CSVVLAGALETQYF.

This chain joins TRBV25-1 and TRBJ1-2; D is unresolved. CDR3 length equals 14 residues. Deletions cut 2 bases from V and 2 bases from J, with 9 bases between. Germline V gives CDR1 MGHDK, CDR2 SYGVNS. CDR3 protein: CASSEVRENYGYTF. Written as DNA, the CDR3 is TGTGCCAGCAGTGAAGTTAGGGAGAACTATGGCTACACCTTC.

V and J are TRBV7-3 and TRBJ2-3, with 8 bases that match TRBD2. J gave up 4 bases and V 0 bases, and 3 bases lay outside the gene matches. This CDR3 is 15 amino acids long. The germline gives CDR1 SGHTA, CDR2 FQGTGA. The CDR3, as DNA: TGTGCCAGCAGCTTAACTAGCGGGGAGGCAGATACGCAGTATTTT. Translated: CASSLTSGEADTQYF.

The chain couples TRBV5-1 to TRBJ2-1; 9 bases agree with TRBD1. The germline CDR1 and CDR2 sequences are SGHRS and YFSETQ. J lost 1 base, V lost 3 bases, and 5 bases had no gene match. The CDR3 length is 16 residues. The CDR3 coding sequence is TGCGCCAGCAGCTCAGACGGGACAGGGTCCTACAATGAGCAGTTCTTC. Translated, it gives CASSSDGTGSYNEQFF.

CDR3 nucleotides: TGTGCCAGCAGTCACACGACAGCAGGGTTGAACACTGAAGCTTTCTTT. Protein: CASSHTTAGLNTEAFF. The V and J genes are TRBV27 and TRBJ1-1, with D perhaps TRBD1 (5 bases). Trimming removed 5 bases at V and 0 bases at J, with 16 bases between. The CDR3 length is 16 residues. Germline V gene sequence: CDR1 MNHEY, CDR2 SMNVEV (reference sequence).